What follows describes a single T cell receptor beta chain. The clone's antigen remains unknown. Base quality data are lacking; no much larger clone is found one base away. From its cysteine to its phenylalanine, the CDR3 spans 15 amino acids. The retained sequence is limited to the CDR3, 45 bases, with the frame set at the first base. Per the germline V gene, SNHLY is the CDR1 and FYNNEI is the CDR2. V sheds 5 bases and J sheds 2 bases, leaving 10 bases between their ends. Using the deep immunoSEQ assay, TCR CDR3 regions were amplified from genomic DNA by multiplex PCR. Genomic DNA extracted from each cell subset was distributed evenly over all wells of several immunoSEQ 96-well plates, and each plate served as one replicate. For sorted subsets, each replicate PCR was loaded with about 0.2 ug genomic DNA, equivalent to approximately 27,000 T cell genomes. Purified libraries were measured with a Qubit 3.0 fluorometer, size-checked on a Bioanalyzer 2100, and measured again with the KAPA Library Quantification kit. Every immunoSEQ 96-well plate was sequenced on a separate single-read 150-cycle Illumina NextSeq 550 flow cell. Under the source paper's analysis protocol: Because the immunoSEQ output held only junctional sequences and lacked quality scores, the filtering could not match the filtering applied to full-length reads. Sequences were annotated with PyIR, a Python wrapper for IgBLAST v1.9, using IMGT germline references to assign V/J genes and CDR3. Reads were filtered out if the reads had weak V/J assignments (E-value above 1e-6), no CDR3, stop codons, out-of-frame junctions, or ambiguous translated residues. V3J clonotypes were defined by identical inferred V gene, J gene, and CDR3 amino acid sequence. Percentage overlap between repertoires was calculated by dividing the number of shared unique clonotypes by the size of the smaller repertoire. RTK rarefaction, the Chao1 estimator, and Recon v2.1 estimates of unobserved clonotypes were used to assess repertoire richness. OLGA was used to compute generation probabilities for all TCRbeta clonotypes that the gDNA method yielded from four donors. TCRdb limited this immuneACCESS table to in-frame rearrangements with V and J called. A share of clones is missing; checked studies link under half to unresolved V genes, and the rest is unexplained. The V and J calls and clone size come from that table; D and trimming were worked out from the DNA. For this sample the table gives a few million clones, of which 80% to 95% were detected only once. The ten largest account for 0.3% to 0.4% of the sample.

This sample is drawn from a study of shared clonotypes between healthy human individuals (dated by TCRdb to 2018 to 2020). Regarding the research as a whole: A few men and two women, aged 18 to 49 years, made up the cohort. For each donor, three plates each were used for CD4 naive and CD4 memory, two plates were used for CD8 naive, and one plate was used for CD8 memory. To estimate repertoire size and how much clonotypes are shared between individuals, the study performed deep sequencing of blood TCR repertoires from about five healthy adults. To increase sequencing depth and limit assay-specific biases, TCR repertoire library preparation and sequencing were carried out by different laboratories using diverse techniques. Each donor's leukapheresis produced roughly between about 0.8 and 10 billion PBMCs.

Points the paper makes about the study in general: Clonotypes shared by all four sorted-subset donors showed higher generation probabilities than non-shared clonotypes. Pairwise subsampling led to the expectation that sequencing depth would affect the degree of clonotype sharing among donors. Sampling was restricted to blood, and TCR repertoires in tissue are likely to differ from TCR repertoires in blood. Estimated clonotype richness was generally larger for naive than for memory subsets. When four donors were compared, the shared fraction of clonotypes was 5% to 6.5% for naive CD4, about 4% for naive CD8, roughly 2.5% for memory CD4, and under 0.5% for memory CD8. The small number of donors limited the genetic and exposure-history diversity represented. Even with the large sequencing depth, rarefaction of the sorted-subset datasets indicated that sequencing was incomplete.

The donors were healthy, HIV-negative adults who had no recently reported acute infections or vaccinations. Every donor was a Caucasian adult residing in Nashville, Tennessee, USA. CD4+ T cells were enriched by magnetic negative selection, after which naive cells were positively selected on CD45RA and the negative fraction was taken as the memory subset. Blood was obtained by leukapheresis, after which PBMCs were separated by Ficoll-Histopaque density gradient centrifugation and cryopreserved in liquid nitrogen vapor phase. Purity and quantity of every magnetically sorted T cell population were checked by analytical flow cytometry. Each sorted fraction had its genomic DNA isolated and then quantified by UV absorbance on a Nanodrop 2000c.

The clonotype originates from a man younger than 35 in good health. Some clones in this sample may be carry-over from other donors' samples. Sequences were obtained from naive CD4+ T cells from PBMCs. The cell subset or site tag for this specimen amounts to: CD45RA+ positively selected. The sequence is built from TRBV2 and TRBJ2-6; tentative D gene TRBD1, with 5 bases matching. DNA sequence: TGTGCCAGCAGTTACCAGGGAACTGGGGCCAACGTCCTGACTTTC. This codes for CASSYQGTGANVLTF.